This record looks at one TCR beta chain sequence and its context. The antigen remains unidentified. Amplification targeted TCR beta CDR3 regions from RNA transcripts. Initially, a first-round RT-PCR of the TCR CDR3 employed the HTBI primer set. Using its own MiXCR run on the multiplex PCR reads, TCRdb lists one record per CDR3 protein. The table records around 420,000 distinct CDR3 sequences, roughly 13% of them present only once. These data come from a study of T cells in Graves' hyperthyroidism and ophthalmopathy. Study findings and constraints: Most thyroid clonotypes that were expanded above 0.001 also turned up in blood.

V trimming: 3 bases; J trimming: 4 bases; junction bases outside the gene matches: 9. CDR1 SGHKS and CDR2 YYEKEE come from the germline V gene (reference sequence). The CDR3 contains 15 residues. Source material: blood. The chain recombines TRBV5-5 with TRBJ2-5, with 7 bases that match TRBD1. The clonotype comes from a woman aged 18-35 years with Graves' hyperthyroidism. The CDR3 loop is CASSWDSLEGETQYF. CDR3 DNA: TGTGCCAGCAGCTGGGACAGCCTCGAGGGAGAGACCCAGTACTTC. The full variable domain, completed using reference TRBV5-5 and TRBJ2-5, is DAGVTQSPTHLIKTRGQQVTLRCSPISGHKSVSWYQQVLGQGPQFIFQYYEKEERGRGNFPDRFSARQFPNYSSELNVNALLLGDSALYLCASSWDSLEGETQYFGPGTRLLVL.